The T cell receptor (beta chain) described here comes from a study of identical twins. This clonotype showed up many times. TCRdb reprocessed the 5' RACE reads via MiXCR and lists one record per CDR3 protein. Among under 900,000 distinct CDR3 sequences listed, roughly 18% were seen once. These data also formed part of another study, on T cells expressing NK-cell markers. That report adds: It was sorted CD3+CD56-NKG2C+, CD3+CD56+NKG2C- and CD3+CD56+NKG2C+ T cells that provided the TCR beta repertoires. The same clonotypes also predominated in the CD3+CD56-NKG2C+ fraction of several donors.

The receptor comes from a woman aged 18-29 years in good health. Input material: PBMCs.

This chain's CDR3 is CASSLESDEQFF. Written as DNA, the CDR3 is TGCGCCAGCAGCTTGGAGAGCGATGAGCAGTTCTTC. The genes are TRBV5-1 and TRBJ2-1; D not certain. V dropped 0 bases and J dropped 8 bases, with 6 bases sitting between them. The length of the CDR3 is 12 residues. Germline V gene sequence: CDR1 SGHRS, CDR2 YFSETQ.